The clone carrying this TCR beta chain was observed many times. The data stem from a study of blood T cells in healthy people across ages. V lost 0 bases and J lost 2, with 5 bases in between. This CDR3 has 13 amino acids. Through a sample-barcoded 5' primer and a J-beta primer mix, a second PCR was run for about 6 to 12 cycles. MiXCR, applied by TCRdb to the 5' RACE reads, yields one record per CDR3 protein. The sample has some 1.5 million distinct CDR3 sequences, about 28% seen once. The clonotype was recovered from a woman between 25 and 40 years old in good health. Sample: blood. The gene calls are TRBV12-3 or TRBV12-4 and TRBJ2-7; D remains unclear. This chain's CDR3 is CASSLATTYEQYF. CDR3 sequence (DNA): TGTGCCAGCAGTTTAGCCACGACCTACGAGCAGTACTTC.